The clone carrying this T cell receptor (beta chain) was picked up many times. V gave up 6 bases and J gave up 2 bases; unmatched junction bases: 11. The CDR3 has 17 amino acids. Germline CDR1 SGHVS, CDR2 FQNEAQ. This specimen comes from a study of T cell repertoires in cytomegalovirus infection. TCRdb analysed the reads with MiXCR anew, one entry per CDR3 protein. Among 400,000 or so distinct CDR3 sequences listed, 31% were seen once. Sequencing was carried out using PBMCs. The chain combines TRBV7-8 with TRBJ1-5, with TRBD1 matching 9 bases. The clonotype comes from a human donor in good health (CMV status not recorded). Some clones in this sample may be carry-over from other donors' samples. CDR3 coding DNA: TGTGCCAGCAGTTCGGACAGGGGCGATCGGGGCAATCAGCCCCAGCATTTT. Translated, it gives CASSSDRGDRGNQPQHF.